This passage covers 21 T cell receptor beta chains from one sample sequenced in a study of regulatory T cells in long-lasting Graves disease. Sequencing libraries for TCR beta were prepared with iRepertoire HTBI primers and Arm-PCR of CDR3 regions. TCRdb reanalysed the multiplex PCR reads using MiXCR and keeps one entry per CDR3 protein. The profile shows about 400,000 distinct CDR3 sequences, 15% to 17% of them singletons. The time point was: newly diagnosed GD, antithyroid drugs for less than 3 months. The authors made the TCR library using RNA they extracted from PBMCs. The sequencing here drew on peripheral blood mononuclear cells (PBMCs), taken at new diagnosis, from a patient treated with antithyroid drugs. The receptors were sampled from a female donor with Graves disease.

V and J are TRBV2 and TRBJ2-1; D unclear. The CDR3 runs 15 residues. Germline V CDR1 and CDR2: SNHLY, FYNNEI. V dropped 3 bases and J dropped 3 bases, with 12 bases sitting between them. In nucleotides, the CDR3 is TGTGCCAGCAGTGAGGAAGCTCACTTCTACAATGAGCAGTTCTTC. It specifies CASSEEAHFYNEQFF. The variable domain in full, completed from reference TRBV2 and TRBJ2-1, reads EPEVTQTPSHQVTQMGQEVILRCVPISNHLYFYWYRQILGQKVEFLVSFYNNEISEKSEIFDDQFSVERPDGSNFTLKIRSTKLEDSAMYFCASSEEAHFYNEQFFGPGTRLTVL.

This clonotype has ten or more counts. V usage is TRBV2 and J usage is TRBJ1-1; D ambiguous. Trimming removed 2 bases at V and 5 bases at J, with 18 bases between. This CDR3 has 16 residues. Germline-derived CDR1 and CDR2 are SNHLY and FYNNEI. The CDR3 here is CASSESGSVVRTEAFF. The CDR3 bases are TGTGCCAGCAGTGAAAGCGGGTCGGTTGTGAGGACTGAAGCTTTCTTT. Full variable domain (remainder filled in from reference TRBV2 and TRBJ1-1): EPEVTQTPSHQVTQMGQEVILRCVPISNHLYFYWYRQILGQKVEFLVSFYNNEISEKSEIFDDQFSVERPDGSNFTLKIRSTKLEDSAMYFCASSESGSVVRTEAFFGQGTRLTVV.

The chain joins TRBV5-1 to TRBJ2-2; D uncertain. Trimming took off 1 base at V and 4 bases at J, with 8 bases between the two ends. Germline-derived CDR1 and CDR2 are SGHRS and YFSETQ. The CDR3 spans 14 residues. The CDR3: CASSLWQTTGELFF. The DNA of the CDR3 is TGCGCCAGCAGCTTGTGGCAGACCACCGGGGAGCTGTTTTTT.

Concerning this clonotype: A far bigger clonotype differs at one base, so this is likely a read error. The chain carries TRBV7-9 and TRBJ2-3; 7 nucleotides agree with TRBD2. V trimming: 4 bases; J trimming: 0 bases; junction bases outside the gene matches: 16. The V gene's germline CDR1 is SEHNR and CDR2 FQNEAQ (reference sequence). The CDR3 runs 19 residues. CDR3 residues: CASSSTASGIISSTDTQYF. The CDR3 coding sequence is TGTGCCAGCAGCTCCACCGCTAGCGGAATTATTTCTAGCACAGATACGCAGTATTTT.

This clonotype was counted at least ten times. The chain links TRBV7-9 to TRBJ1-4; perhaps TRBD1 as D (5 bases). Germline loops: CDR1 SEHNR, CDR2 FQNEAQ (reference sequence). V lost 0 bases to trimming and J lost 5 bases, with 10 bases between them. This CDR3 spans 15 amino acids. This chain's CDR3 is CASSLAGTENEKLFF. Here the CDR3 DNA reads TGTGCCAGCAGCTTAGCTGGGACGGAGAATGAAAAACTGTTTTTT. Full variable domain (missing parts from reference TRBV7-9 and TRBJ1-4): DTGVSQNPRHKITKRGQNVTFRCDPISEHNRLYWYRQTLGQGPEFLTYFQNEAQLEKSRLLSDRFSAERPKGSFSTLEIQRTEQGDSAMYLCASSLAGTENEKLFFGSGTQLSVL.

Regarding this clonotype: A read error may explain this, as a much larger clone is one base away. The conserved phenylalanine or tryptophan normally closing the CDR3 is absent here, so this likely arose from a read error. CDR3 sequence: CSARWDGDTEAFL. As DNA, the CDR3 is TGCAGTGCCCGCTGGGACGGGGACACTGAAGCTTTCCTT. The chain links TRBV20-1 to TRBJ1-1; TRBD1 might be the D (5 bases). CDR3 length equals 13 residues. The ends were cut back, 6 bases at V and 3 bases at J, with 14 bases in the middle. CDR1 DFQATT and CDR2 SNEGSKA come from the germline V gene (reference sequence).

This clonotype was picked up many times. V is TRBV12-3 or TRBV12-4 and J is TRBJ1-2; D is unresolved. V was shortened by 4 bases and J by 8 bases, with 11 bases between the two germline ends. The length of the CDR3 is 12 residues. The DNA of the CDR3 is TGTGCCAGCAGTTACCCTTCTGGGGGCTACACCTTC. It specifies CASSYPSGGYTF.

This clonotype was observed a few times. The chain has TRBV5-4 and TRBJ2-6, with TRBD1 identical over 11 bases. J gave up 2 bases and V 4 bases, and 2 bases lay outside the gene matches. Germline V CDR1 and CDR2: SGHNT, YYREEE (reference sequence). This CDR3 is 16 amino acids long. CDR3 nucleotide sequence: TGTGCCAGCAGCCCGGGACAGGGGGCTGGGGCCAACGTCCTGACTTTC. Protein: CASSPGQGAGANVLTF.

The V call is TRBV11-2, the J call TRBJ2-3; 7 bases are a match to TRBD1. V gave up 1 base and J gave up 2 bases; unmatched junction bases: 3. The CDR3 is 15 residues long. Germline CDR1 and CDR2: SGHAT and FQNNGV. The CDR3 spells CASSLGTGATDTQYF. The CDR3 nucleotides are TGTGCCAGCAGCTTAGGGACAGGAGCCACAGATACGCAGTATTTT.

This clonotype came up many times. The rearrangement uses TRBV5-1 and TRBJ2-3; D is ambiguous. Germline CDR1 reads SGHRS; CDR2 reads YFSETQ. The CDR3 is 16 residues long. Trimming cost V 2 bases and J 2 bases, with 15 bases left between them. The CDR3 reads CASSFEVFPFTDTQYF. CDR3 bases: TGCGCCAGCAGCTTTGAGGTCTTTCCTTTCACAGATACGCAGTATTTT. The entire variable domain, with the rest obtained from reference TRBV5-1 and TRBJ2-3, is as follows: KAGVTQTPRYLIKTRGQQVTLSCSPISGHRSVSWYQQTPGQGLQFLFEYFSETQRNKGNFPGRFSGRQFSNSRSEMNVSTLELGDSALYLCASSFEVFPFTDTQYFGPGTRLTVL.

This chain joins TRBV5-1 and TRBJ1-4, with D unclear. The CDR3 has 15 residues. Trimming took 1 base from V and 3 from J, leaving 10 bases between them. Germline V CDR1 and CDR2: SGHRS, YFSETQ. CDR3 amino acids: CASSLSRAPNEKLFF. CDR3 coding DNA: TGCGCCAGCAGCTTGTCAAGGGCTCCTAATGAAAAACTGTTTTTT.

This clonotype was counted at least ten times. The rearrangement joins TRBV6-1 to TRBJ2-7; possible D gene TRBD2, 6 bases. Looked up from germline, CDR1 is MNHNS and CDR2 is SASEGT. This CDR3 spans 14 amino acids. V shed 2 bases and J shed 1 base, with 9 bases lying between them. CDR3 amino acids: CASSEMEGSYEQYF. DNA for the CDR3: TGTGCCAGCAGTGAAATGGAGGGATCCTACGAGCAGTACTTC.

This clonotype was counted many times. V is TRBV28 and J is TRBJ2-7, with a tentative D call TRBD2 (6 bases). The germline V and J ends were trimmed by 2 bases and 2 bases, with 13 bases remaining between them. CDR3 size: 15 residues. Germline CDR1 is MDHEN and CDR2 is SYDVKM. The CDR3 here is CASSLTGELPYEQYF. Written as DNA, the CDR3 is TGTGCCAGCAGTTTAACGGGGGAACTGCCCTACGAGCAGTACTTC.

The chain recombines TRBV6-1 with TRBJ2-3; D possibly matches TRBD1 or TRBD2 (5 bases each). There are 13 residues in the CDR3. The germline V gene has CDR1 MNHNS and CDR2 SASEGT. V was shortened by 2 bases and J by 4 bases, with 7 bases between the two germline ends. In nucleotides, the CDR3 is TGTGCCAGCAGTGAAATGGGACCAGATACGCAGTATTTT. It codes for CASSEMGPDTQYF.

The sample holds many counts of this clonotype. CDR3 sequence reads: CASRIGTASYGYTF. The CDR3 DNA reads TGCGCCAGCAGGATAGGGACAGCTTCTTATGGCTACACCTTC. The chain employs TRBV5-1 and TRBJ1-2; 7 positions match TRBD1. CDR1 is SGHRS and CDR2 is YFSETQ in the germline V gene. This CDR3 comprises 14 residues. Germline trimming cut 5 bases from V and 5 bases from J; bases unmatched to any gene: 9.

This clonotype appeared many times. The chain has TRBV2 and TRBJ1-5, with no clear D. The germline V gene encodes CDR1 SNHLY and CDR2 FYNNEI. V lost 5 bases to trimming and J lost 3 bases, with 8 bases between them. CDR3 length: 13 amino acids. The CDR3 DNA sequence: TGTGCCAGCAGTACCTCCCTCAATCAGCCCCAGCATTTT. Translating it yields CASSTSLNQPQHF.

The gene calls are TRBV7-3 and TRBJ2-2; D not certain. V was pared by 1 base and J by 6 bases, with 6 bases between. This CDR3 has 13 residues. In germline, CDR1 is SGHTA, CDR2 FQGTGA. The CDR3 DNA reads TGTGCCAGCAGCTTAAATGCCCCCGGGGAGCTGTTTTTT. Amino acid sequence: CASSLNAPGELFF. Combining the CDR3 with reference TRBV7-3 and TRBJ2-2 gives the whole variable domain GAGVSQTPSNKVTEKGKYVELRCDPISGHTALYWYRQSLGQGPEFLIYFQGTGAADDSGLPNDRFFAVRPEGSVSTLKIQRTERGDSAVYLCASSLNAPGELFFGEGSRLTVL.

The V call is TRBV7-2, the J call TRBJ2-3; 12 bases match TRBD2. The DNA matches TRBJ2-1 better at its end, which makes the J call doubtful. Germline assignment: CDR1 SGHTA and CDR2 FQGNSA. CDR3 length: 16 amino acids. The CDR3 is CASSLTTSGSGNEQFF. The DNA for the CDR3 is TGTGCCAGCAGCCTCACGACTAGCGGGAGTGGAAATGAGCAGTTCTTC.

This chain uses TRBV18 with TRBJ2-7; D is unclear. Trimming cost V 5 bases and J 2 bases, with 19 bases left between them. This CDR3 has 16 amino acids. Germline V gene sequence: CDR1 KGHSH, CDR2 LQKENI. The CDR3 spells CASSSQGGANTYEQYF. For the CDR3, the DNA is TGTGCCAGCTCATCGCAAGGTGGCGCGAACACCTACGAGCAGTACTTC.

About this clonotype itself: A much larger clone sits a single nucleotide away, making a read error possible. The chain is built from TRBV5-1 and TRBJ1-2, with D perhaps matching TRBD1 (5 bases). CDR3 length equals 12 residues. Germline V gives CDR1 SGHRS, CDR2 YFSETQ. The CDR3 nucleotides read TGCGCCACCGGAGGGGAGGCTGGTGGCTGCACCTTC. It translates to CATGGEAGGCTF.

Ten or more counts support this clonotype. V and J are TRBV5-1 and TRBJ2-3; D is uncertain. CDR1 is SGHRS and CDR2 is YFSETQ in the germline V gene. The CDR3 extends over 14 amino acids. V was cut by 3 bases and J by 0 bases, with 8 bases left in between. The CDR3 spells CASSSISSTDTQYF. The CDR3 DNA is TGCGCCAGCAGCTCTATCTCTAGCACAGATACGCAGTATTTT.